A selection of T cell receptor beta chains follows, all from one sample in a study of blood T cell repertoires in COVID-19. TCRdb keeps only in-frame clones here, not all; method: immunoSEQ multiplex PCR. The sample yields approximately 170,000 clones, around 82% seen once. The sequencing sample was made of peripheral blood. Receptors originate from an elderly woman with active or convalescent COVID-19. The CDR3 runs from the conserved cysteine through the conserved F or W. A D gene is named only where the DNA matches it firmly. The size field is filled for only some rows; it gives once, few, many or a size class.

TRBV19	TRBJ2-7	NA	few	CASSIFSGVVVHEQYF	TGTGCCAGTAGTATTTTTTCGGGAGTTGTGGTCCACGAGCAGTACTTC
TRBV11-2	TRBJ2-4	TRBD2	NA	CASSLDPAGGPVGNIQYF	TGTGCCAGCAGCTTAGATCCAGCGGGAGGGCCTGTGGGAAACATTCAGTACTTC
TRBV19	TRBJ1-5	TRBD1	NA	CASGGQGALSQPQHF	TGTGCCAGTGGCGGACAGGGGGCGCTTAGTCAGCCCCAGCATTTT
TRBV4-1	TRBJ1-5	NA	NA	CASSQSGTRAYSNQPQHF	TGCGCCAGCAGCCAATCCGGGACACGGGCGTATAGCAATCAGCCCCAGCATTTT
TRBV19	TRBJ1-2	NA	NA	CASRRRGGKNPFYGYTF	TGTGCCAGTAGGCGACGGGGTGGGAAAAACCCATTCTATGGCTACACCTTC
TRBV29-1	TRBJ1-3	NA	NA	CSVTGTAVGNTIYF	TGCAGCGTTACAGGGACCGCGGTAGGAAACACCATATATTTT
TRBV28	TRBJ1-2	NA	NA	CASSPGGGGQGYTF	TGTGCCAGCAGTCCCGGTGGGGGGGGGCAAGGCTACACCTTC
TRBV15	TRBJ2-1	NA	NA	CATSRDMGSQEQFF	TGTGCCACCAGCAGAGATATGGGCAGCCAAGAGCAGTTCTTC
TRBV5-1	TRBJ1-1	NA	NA	CASSLTLGTSLEAFF	TGCGCCAGCAGCTTGACTCTCGGGACATCCTTGGAAGCTTTCTTT
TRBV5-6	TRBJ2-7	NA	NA	CASSLGPSVTYEQYF	TGTGCCAGCAGCTTGGGTCCTAGCGTTACCTACGAGCAGTACTTC
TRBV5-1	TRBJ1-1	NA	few	CASSFQNTEAFF	TGCGCCAGCAGCTTTCAAAACACTGAAGCTTTCTTT
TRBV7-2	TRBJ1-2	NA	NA	CASSRDMNYGYTF	TGTGCCAGCAGCCGAGACATGAACTATGGCTACACCTTC
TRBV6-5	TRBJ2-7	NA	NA	CASSPNYEQYF	TGTGCCAGCAGTCCTAACTACGAGCAGTACTTC
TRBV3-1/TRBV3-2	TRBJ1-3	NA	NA	CASSLRTGSGNTIYF	TGTGCCAGCAGCCTTCGGACGGGATCTGGAAACACCATATATTTT
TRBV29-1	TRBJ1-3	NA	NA	CSVSGPVFIGGVGNTIYF	TGCAGCGTCTCAGGGCCCGTATTCATTGGAGGGGTTGGAAACACCATATATTTT
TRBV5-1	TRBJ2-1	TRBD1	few	CASSLGDRYNEQFF	TGCGCCAGCAGCTTGGGGGACAGGTACAATGAGCAGTTCTTC
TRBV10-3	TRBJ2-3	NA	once	CAIKGGAGTDTQYF	TGTGCCATCAAAGGGGGGGCTGGGACAGATACGCAGTATTTT
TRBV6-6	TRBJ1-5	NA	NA	CASSDRQLDQPQHF	TGTGCCAGCAGCGACAGACAATTGGATCAGCCCCAGCATTTT
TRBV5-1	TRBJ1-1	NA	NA	CASRTGLRTEAFF	TGCGCCAGCCGTACAGGGCTGCGGACTGAAGCTTTCTTT
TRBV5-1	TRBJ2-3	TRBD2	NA	CASNGRWSTSGKTDTQYF	TGCGCCAGCAATGGTAGATGGTCGACTAGCGGGAAAACAGATACGCAGTATTTT
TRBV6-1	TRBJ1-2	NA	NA	CASSESGVSGYTF	TGTGCCAGCAGTGAATCAGGGGTGAGCGGCTACACCTTC
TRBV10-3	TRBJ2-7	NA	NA	CAISESPGGEQYF	TGTGCCATCAGTGAGTCTCCCGGCGGGGAGCAGTACTTC
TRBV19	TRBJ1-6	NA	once	CASNPTASSYNSPLHF	TGTGCCAGTAACCCGACAGCGAGCTCCTATAATTCACCCCTCCACTTT
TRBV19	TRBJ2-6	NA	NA	CASSIDQSGSGANVLTF	TGTGCCAGTAGTATAGATCAAAGCGGCTCTGGGGCCAACGTCCTGACTTTC
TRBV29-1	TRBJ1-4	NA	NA	CSVSGQQGRGGEKLFF	TGCAGCGTTTCTGGCCAACAGGGAAGGGGTGGTGAAAAACTGTTTTTT
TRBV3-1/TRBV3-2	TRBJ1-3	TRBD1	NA	CASSPGQVTSGNTIYF	TGTGCCAGCAGCCCCGGACAGGTGACCTCTGGAAACACCATATATTTT
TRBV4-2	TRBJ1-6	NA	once	CASSQDHGLGNSPLHF	TGTGCCAGCAGCCAAGATCATGGCCTCGGGAATTCACCCCTCCACTTT
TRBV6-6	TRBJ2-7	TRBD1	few	CASSYGDRGGKQYF	TGTGCCAGCAGTTATGGAGACAGGGGAGGAAAGCAGTACTTC
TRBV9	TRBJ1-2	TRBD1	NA	CASSVGTGFYGYTF	TGTGCCAGCAGCGTAGGGACAGGATTCTATGGCTACACCTTC
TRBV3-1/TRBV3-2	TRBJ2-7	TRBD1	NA	CASRQTGNSYEQYF	TGTGCCAGCAGACAGACAGGGAACTCCTACGAGCAGTACTTC
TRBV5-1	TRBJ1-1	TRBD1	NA	CASSFGTGGEWTEAFF	TGCGCCAGCAGCTTCGGGACAGGGGGCGAATGGACTGAAGCTTTCTTT
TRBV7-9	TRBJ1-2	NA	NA	CASSLGGASYGYTF	TGTGCCAGCAGCTTAGGGGGCGCGAGCTATGGCTACACCTTC
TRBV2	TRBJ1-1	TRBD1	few	CASSGQGDTEAFF	TGTGCCAGCAGTGGACAGGGGGACACTGAAGCTTTCTTT
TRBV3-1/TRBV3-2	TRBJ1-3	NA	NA	CASSHQAGNTIYF	TGTGCCAGCAGCCATCAGGCCGGAAACACCATATATTTT
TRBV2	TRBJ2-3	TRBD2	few	CASSAVMTSGTTQYF	TGTGCCAGCAGTGCAGTCATGACTAGCGGGACAACGCAGTATTTT
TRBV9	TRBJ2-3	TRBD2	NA	CASSVTSGVADTQYF	TGTGCCAGCAGCGTAACTAGCGGGGTGGCGGATACGCAGTATTTT
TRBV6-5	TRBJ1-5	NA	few	CASRPQGVGQPQHF	TGTGCCAGCAGACCTCAGGGTGTGGGACAGCCCCAGCATTTT
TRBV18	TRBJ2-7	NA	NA	CASSSRSLEQYF	TGTGCCAGCTCGTCTAGGTCGCTGGAGCAGTACTTC
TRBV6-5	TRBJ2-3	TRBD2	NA	CASTRAGGTDTQYF	TGTGCCAGCACACGGGCGGGAGGAACCGATACGCAGTATTTT
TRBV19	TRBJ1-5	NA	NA	CASSIIRPNQPQHF	TGTGCCAGTAGTATAATCAGGCCCAATCAGCCCCAGCATTTT
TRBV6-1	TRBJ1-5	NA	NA	CASSEGQLHQPQHF	TGTGCCAGCAGTGAGGGGCAGCTACATCAGCCCCAGCATTTT
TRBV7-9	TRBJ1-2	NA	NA	CASSLGSGQGGYGYTF	TGTGCCAGCAGCTTAGGTAGTGGGCAGGGTGGCTATGGCTACACCTTC
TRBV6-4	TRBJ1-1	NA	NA	CASSAEERNTEAFF	TGTGCCAGCAGTGCGGAGGAGCGGAACACTGAAGCTTTCTTT
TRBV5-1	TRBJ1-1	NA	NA	CASSLVRGNTEAFF	TGCGCCAGCAGCTTGGTTCGGGGGAACACTGAAGCTTTCTTT
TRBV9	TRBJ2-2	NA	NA	CASSPRTWGSGNTGELFF	TGTGCCAGCAGCCCCCGCACCTGGGGTAGCGGGAACACCGGGGAGCTGTTTTTT
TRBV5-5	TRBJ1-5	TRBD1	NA	CASSWDRGANQPQHF	TGTGCCAGCAGCTGGGACAGGGGAGCCAATCAGCCCCAGCATTTT
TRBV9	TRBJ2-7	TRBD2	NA	CASSVGTSGIYEQYF	TGTGCCAGCAGCGTCGGGACTAGCGGAATCTACGAGCAGTACTTC
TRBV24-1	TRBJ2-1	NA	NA	CATSDPRFSYNEQFF	TGTGCCACCAGTGATCCCCGGTTTTCCTACAATGAGCAGTTCTTC
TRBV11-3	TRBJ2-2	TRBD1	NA	CASSRQGTGELFF	TGTGCCAGCAGCCGACAGGGGACCGGGGAGCTGTTTTTT
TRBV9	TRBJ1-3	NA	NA	CASSADVTRDLRDTIYF	TGTGCCAGCAGCGCGGACGTAACGAGGGATCTTCGGGACACCATATATTTT
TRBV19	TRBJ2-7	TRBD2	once	CASSIRTSGNHEQYF	TGTGCCAGTAGTATAAGGACTAGCGGGAACCACGAGCAGTACTTC
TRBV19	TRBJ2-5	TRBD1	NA	CASSPITGAPQETQYF	TGTGCCAGTAGTCCTATTACAGGGGCCCCCCAAGAGACCCAGTACTTC
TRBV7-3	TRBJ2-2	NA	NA	CASSQNGELFF	TGTGCCAGCAGCCAAAACGGGGAGCTGTTTTTT
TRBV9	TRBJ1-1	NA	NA	CASSVGPRMNTEAFF	TGTGCCAGCAGCGTAGGTCCCAGGATGAACACTGAAGCTTTCTTT
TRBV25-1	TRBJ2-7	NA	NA	CASTPSGGFYYEQYF	TGTGCCAGCACTCCCTCAGGTGGGTTTTACTACGAGCAGTACTTC
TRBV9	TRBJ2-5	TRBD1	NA	CASSVEPLGRGLETQYF	TGTGCCAGCAGCGTAGAACCCCTGGGTAGGGGGCTGGAGACCCAGTACTTC
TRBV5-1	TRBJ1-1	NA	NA	CASSLTGMNTEAFF	TGCGCCAGCAGCTTAACAGGAATGAACACTGAAGCTTTCTTT
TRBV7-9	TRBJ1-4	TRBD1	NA	CASSLGRTGGEKLFF	TGTGCCAGCAGCTTAGGACGGACAGGGGGCGAAAAACTGTTTTTT
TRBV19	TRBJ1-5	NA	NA	CASSRSIEQPQHF	TGTGCCAGTAGTAGATCCATCGAGCAGCCCCAGCATTTT